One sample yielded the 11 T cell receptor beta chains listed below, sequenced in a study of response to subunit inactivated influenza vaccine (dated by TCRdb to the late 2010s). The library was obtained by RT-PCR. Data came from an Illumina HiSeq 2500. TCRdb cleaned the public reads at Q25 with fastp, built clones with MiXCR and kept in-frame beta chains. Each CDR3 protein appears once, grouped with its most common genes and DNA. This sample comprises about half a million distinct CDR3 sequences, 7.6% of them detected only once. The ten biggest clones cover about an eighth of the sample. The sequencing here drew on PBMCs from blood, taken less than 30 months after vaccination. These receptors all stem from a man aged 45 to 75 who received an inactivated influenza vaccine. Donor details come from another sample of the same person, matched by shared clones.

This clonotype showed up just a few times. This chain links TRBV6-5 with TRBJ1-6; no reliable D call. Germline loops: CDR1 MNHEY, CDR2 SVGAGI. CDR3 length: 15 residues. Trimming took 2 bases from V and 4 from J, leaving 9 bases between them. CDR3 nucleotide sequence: TGTGCCAGCAGTTACATGCGTAATTATAATTCACCCCTCCACTTT. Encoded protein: CASSYMRNYNSPLHF.

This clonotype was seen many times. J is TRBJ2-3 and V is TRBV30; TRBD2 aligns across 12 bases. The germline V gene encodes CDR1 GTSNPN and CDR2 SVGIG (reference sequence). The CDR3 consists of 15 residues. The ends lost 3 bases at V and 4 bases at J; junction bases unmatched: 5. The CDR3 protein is CAWSPASGGADTQYF. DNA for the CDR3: TGTGCCTGGAGCCCCGCTAGCGGGGGGGCAGATACGCAGTATTTT.

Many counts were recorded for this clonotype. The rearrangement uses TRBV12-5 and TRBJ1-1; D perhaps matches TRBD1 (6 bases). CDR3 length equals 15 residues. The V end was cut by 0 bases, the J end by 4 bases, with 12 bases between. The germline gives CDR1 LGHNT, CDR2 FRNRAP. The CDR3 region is CASGLVSGGGTEAFF. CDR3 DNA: TGTGCTAGTGGTTTGGTTTCCGGGGGCGGCACTGAAGCTTTCTTT.

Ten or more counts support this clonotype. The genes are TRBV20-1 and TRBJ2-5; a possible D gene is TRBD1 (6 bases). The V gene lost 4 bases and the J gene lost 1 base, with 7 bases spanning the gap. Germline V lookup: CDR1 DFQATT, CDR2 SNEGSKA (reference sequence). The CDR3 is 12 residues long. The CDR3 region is CSANRAQETQYF. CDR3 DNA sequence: TGCAGTGCTAACAGGGCCCAAGAGACCCAGTACTTC.

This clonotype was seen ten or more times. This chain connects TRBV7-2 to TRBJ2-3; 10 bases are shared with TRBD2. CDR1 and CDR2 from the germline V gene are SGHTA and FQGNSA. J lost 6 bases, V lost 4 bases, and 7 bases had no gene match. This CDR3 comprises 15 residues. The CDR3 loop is CASSSIFSGRDTQYF. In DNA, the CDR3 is TGTGCCAGCAGCTCAATTTTTAGCGGGAGGGATACGCAGTATTTT.

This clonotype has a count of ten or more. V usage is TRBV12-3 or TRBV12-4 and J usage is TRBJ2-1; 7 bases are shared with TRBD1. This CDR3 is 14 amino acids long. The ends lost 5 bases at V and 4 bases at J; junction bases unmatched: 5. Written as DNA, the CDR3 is TGTGCCAGCAGTACAGGGGAAGGTTACAATGAGCAGTTCTTC. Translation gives CASSTGEGYNEQFF.

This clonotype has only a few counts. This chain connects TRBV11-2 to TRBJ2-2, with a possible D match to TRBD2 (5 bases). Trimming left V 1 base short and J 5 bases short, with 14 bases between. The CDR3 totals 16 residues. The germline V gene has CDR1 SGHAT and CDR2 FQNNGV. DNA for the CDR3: TGTGCCAGCAGCTTAGCCCTTAGGAGGTTTACCGGGGAGCTGTTTTTT. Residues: CASSLALRRFTGELFF.

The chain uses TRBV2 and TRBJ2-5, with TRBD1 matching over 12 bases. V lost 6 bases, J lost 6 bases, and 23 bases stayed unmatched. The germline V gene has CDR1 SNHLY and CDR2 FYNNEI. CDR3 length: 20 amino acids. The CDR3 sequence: CASSPRVSGQGAGFRKTQYF. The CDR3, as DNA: TGTGCCAGCAGCCCCCGGGTGTCGGGACAGGGGGCAGGATTTAGAAAGACCCAGTACTTC.

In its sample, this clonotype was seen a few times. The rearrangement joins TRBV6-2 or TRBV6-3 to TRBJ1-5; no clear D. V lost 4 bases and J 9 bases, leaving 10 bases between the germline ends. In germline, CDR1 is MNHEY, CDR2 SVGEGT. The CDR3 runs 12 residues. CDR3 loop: CASSSVGGPQHF. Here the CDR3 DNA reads TGTGCCAGCAGTTCAGTCGGTGGGCCCCAGCATTTT.

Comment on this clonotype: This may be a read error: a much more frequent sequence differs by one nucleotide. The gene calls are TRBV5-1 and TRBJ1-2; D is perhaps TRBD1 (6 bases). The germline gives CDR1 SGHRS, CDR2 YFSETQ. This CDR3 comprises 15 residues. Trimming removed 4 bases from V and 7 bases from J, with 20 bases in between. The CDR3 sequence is CASSLTGSGFSGYTF. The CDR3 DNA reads TGCGCCAGCAGCCTAACAGGGTCTGGGTTTAGTGGCTACACCTTC.

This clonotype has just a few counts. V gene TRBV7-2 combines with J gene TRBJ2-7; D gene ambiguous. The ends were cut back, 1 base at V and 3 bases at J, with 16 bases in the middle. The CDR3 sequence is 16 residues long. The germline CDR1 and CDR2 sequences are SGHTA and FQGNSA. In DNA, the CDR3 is TGTGCCAGCAGCTTAGTTGGTTCGCAGGTGGTCTACGAGCAGTACTTC. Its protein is CASSLVGSQVVYEQYF.